The source of this T cell receptor (beta chain) is a study of OX40 agonist ivuxolimab in advanced cancers. About this clone: The antigen is not known.

Germline values: CDR1 MNHNY, CDR2 SVGAGI (reference sequence). The CDR3 has 16 residues. Trimming at V came to 6 bases and at J to 6 bases, leaving 13 bases not matched to a gene. Study-level findings and limits: Blood T cells, both CD4+ and CD8+, expanded clonally by week 6 at 0.1 to 3.0 mg/kg.

Data came from immunoSEQ multiplex PCR; TCRdb stores just in-frame clones and leaves some out. The sample carries approximately 76,000 clones, over 75% recorded once. Researchers took blood at baseline, on cycle 4 day 1, and on cycle 7 day 1. The J gene is TRBJ2-1, the V gene TRBV6-6, with 8 bases fitting TRBD2. The sequences come from CD4+ or CD8+ T cells sorted from blood, collected in a trial of the OX40 agonist ivuxolimab. The receptor was derived from an adult with an advanced solid tumor such as melanoma, head and neck, liver or kidney cancer. CDR3 sequence reads: CASSRAREGVGNEQFF. Written as DNA, the CDR3 is TGTGCCAGCAGCCGGGCACGGGAGGGGGTCGGCAATGAGCAGTTCTTC.